This entry features one T cell receptor beta chain sequence. Its antigen remains unknown. Multiplex touch-down PCR amplified TRB using TRB-A and TRB-B pools in one tube. Following a re-call of the multiplex PCR reads, TCRdb has one entry per CDR3 protein and lacks DNA. In all, the sample yields roughly 2,600 distinct CDR3 sequences. The data derive from a study of T cell clusters in autoimmune cytopenias. Whole-study context: Per sample, median TRB depth was approximately 48,000 reads, yielding a median approximately 2,400 distinct clonotypes. Overall study results and limits: Exclusive TRB clusters were around 3-fold more numerous in healthy donors than in active autoimmune hepatitis. Primary autoimmune cytopenia patients appeared to lack physiological T cell clusters present in healthy donors. TRB repertoire shifts in secondary cytopenia and chronic lymphocytic leukemia mostly reflected lymphoma, not autoimmunity.

The CDR3 is made up of 16 amino acids. Germline values: CDR1 KGHSH, CDR2 LQKENI. TRB amplification used around 270 ng of peripheral blood genomic DNA. The origin of this receptor is a human donor with an autoimmune cytopenia or autoimmune hepatitis (not recorded which). The chain carries TRBV18 and TRBJ2-1. The sample consisted of peripheral blood. CDR3 sequence reads: CASSSTGVGYYNEQFF.